This T cell receptor (beta chain) was found in a study of cytomegalovirus exposure and HLA in healthy donors. Study findings and constraints: Clonal expansion, a later analysis showed, was greater in HLA-associated TCR beta chains than in equally common others.

Primers: 60 Vbeta forward and 13 Jbeta reverse. How the authors handled the data: In a later analysis, around 87 million unique TCR beta chains included roughly 11 million shared by two or more donors. Data came from immunoSEQ multiplex PCR; TCRdb stores just in-frame clones and leaves some out. D and trimming come from the DNA, and the V and J calls and clone size come from that table. This table holds approximately 220,000 clones, 65% to 90% found once. V lost 2 bases to trimming and J lost 8 bases; unmatched junction nucleotides: 9. The germline V gene encodes CDR1 KGHSH and CDR2 LQKENI. This CDR3 contains 16 residues. A note on this clone: What it binds is not known.

The chain recombines TRBV18 with TRBJ2-3; 11 nucleotides match TRBD2. Material: PBMCs. This receptor was taken from a girl between 5 and 17 years old in good health and CMV-seronegative. The CDR3 DNA is TGTGCCAGCTCACCAAAATTAGCGGGGGGGCCGCGTACGCAGTATTTT. Its translation is CASSPKLAGGPRTQYF.